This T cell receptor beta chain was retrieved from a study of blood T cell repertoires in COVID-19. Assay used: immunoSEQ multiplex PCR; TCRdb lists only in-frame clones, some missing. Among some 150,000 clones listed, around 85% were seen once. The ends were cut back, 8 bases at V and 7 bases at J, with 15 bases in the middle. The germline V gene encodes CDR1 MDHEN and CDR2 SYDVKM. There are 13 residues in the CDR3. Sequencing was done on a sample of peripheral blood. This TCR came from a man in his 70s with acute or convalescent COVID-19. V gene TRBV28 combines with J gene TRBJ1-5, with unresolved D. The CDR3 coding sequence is TGTGCCAGCTCTGGGCAGGCCAAACAGCCCCAGCATTTT. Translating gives CASSGQAKQPQHF.